Sequencing of this T cell receptor (beta chain) was carried out in a study of T-cell memory formation after mild COVID-19 (dated by TCRdb to the early 2020s). As for the study more broadly: TCR sequence clusters from the two donors were found to be largely donor specific. Longitudinal TCRalpha and TCRbeta repertoire sequencing tracked T-cell clones expanding and contracting after mild COVID-19 in a couple of donors. Two young, previously healthy adult volunteers, one female and one male, were included in the cohort.

General conclusions and limits of the study: The study covered only a couple of mild cases, and larger cohorts including severe cases with pre-infection samples were considered necessary. Contracting CD4+ clones turned up mainly in the CM and EM memory subsets, whereas EMRA was where CD8+ clones were enriched. Whether the second-wave clones peaking on day 37 were SARS-CoV-2 specific was not confirmed. Some responding clones were detected in pre-infection memory, suggesting pre-existing cross-reactive memory T cells joined the SARS-CoV-2 response. Balanced CD4/CD8 phenotypes were observed for clones contracting from day 15 to 85, whereas a bias towards CD4+ was observed for a second wave of clones expanding from day 15 to 37.

Comments on this clonotype: The specificity of this receptor is unknown. Base qualities are not at hand, and no much larger clone is one base apart.

V and J lose 0 bases and 2 bases, and a span of 5 bases separates them. The cysteine opens and the phenylalanine closes a CDR3 of 15 amino acids. Only the CDR3 part of the read is kept: 45 bases, read in frame from the first base. CDR1 and CDR2 (PRHDT, FYEKMQ) derive from the germline V gene (reference sequence). Sequenced on an Illumina NovaSeq 6000. TCRalpha and TCRbeta cDNA libraries were constructed by 5'RACE with constant-segment primers, with sample barcodes and unique molecular identifiers being introduced. RNA was extracted from every sample with Trizol reagent. Libraries were amplified in two PCR steps, with a second sample barcode and Illumina TruSeq adapters added in the second step. Libraries were sequenced on an Illumina NovaSeq with 2 x 150 bp paired-end reads. For the original study's pipeline: With migec v1.2.7, reads were demultiplexed and then collapsed into UMI-guided consensus sequences. With mixcr v2.1.11, UMI consensuses were aligned to TRA and TRB V and J templates and assembled into clonotypes. A clonotype was counted as expanded or contracted only when both edgeR and NoisET called the clonotype significant, with the noise models trained on biological replicates. edgeR calls used a false discovery rate-adjusted p below 0.01 and a log2 fold-change threshold of 1. As an exploratory analysis of dynamics, PCA with hierarchical clustering was applied to max-normalized trajectories of the 1000 most abundant clonotypes. The CD4 or CD8 phenotype of responding clones was assigned using the separately sequenced CD4+ and CD8+ repertoires. TCRdb reprocessed the public reads (quality trimming at Q25 with fastp, clone calling with MiXCR) and kept in-frame beta chains. Each entry is one CDR3 protein sequence, shown with its most common DNA and genes. TCRdb, rather than the study authors, made the V and J calls. A total of roughly 320,000 distinct CDR3 sequences appear in this sample, around 27% of them only once. About 13% of the sample goes to the ten largest clones.

PBMCs were isolated by Ficoll-Paque density gradient centrifugation. Recombination linked TRBV13 to TRBJ2-6, with an unclear D gene assignment. Sequenced material: PBMCs or a T cell subset sorted from them (not recorded which). This clonotype was obtained from an adult woman who had mild COVID-19 (a few samples of this study predate the infection). The sample titles of this study are shuffled in the database, so cell type and time point are left out; the donor was told from shared clones. For the CDR3, the sequence is CASSLGVAGANVLTF. The bases are TGTGCCAGCAGCTTAGGGGTGGCTGGGGCCAACGTCCTGACTTTC. The full variable domain, completed from the reference TRBV13 and TRBJ2-6 proteins outside the CDR3, reads AAGVIQSPRHLIKEKRETATLKCYPIPRHDTVYWYQQGPGQDPQFLISFYEKMQSDKGSIPDRFSAQQFSDYHSELNMSSLELGDSALYFCASSLGVAGANVLTFGAGSRLTVL.